This T cell receptor (beta chain) emerged from a study of blood T cells in healthy people across ages. Study-level points and caveats: Possibly, changes in expanded clonotypes were confounded because donor CMV status was unknown. Older age coincided with a roughly linear decline in TCR beta diversity per million T cells.

Next came a second PCR, run for roughly 6 to 11 cycles, which used a sample-barcoded 5' primer along with a J-beta primer mix. Each cDNA molecule carried a tag from a template-switch adaptor that contained 12 random nucleotides. TCRdb redid the calling of the 5' RACE reads with MiXCR, one entry per CDR3 protein. Here the sample spans 1.5 million to 1.8 million distinct CDR3 sequences, roughly 43% being singletons. The study isolated at least 6.5 million PBMCs from each sample. CDR1 and CDR2 (germline): SNHLY, FYNNEI. CDR3 size: 14 residues. V was trimmed by 3 bases and J by 6 bases, leaving 9 bases between them. This clonotype was observed many times. Its antigen remains unknown.

This chain joins TRBV2 and TRBJ2-6; the D is unclear. This clonotype was sampled from a woman aged 18-29 years in good health. Sequenced: blood. Written as DNA, the CDR3 is TGTGCCAGCAGTGATAATGTTGAGGCCAACGTCCTGACTTTC. It yields the protein CASSDNVEANVLTF.